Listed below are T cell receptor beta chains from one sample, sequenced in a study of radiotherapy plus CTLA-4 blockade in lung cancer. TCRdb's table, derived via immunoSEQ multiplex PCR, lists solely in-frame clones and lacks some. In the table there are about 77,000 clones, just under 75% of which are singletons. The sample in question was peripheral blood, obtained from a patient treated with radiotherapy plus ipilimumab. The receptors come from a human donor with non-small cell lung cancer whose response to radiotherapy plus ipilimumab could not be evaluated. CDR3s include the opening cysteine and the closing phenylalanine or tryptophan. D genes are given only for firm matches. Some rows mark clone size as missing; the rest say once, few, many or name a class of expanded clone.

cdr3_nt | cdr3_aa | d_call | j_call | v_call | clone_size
TGTGCCAGCAGTTTAGACAGGACGAACACTGAAGCTTTCTTT | CASSLDRTNTEAFF | . | TRBJ1-1 | TRBV11-1 | .
TGCGCCAGCAGCTCGGACGGGGGGAACACTGAAGCTTTCTTT | CASSSDGGNTEAFF | . | TRBJ1-1 | TRBV5-1 | .
TGTGCCAGCACGGGGACTACTAACTATGGCTACACCTTC | CASTGTTNYGYTF | . | TRBJ1-2 | TRBV9 | .
TGCAGTGCTTCTAGGGGGTATGAGCAGTACTTC | CSASRGYEQYF | . | TRBJ2-7 | TRBV20-1 | few
TGTGCCAGCAGCGTAGCGGGACAGGGTTACACTAATGAAAAACTGTTTTTT | CASSVAGQGYTNEKLFF | TRBD1 | TRBJ1-4 | TRBV9 | few
TGTGCCAGCAGCGCCGACAGGGGGGGATTTAATGAGCAGTTCTTC | CASSADRGGFNEQFF | TRBD1 | TRBJ2-1 | TRBV9 | .
TGTGCCAGCAGTCAACTCAGGGGCGAGCAGTACTTC | CASSQLRGEQYF | . | TRBJ2-7 | TRBV28 | .
TGCGCCAGCGGGGACAGTGCTAACTATGGCTACACCTTC | CASGDSANYGYTF | TRBD1 | TRBJ1-2 | TRBV5-1 | once
TGTGCCACCAGCTCTAAAAGTGGAGATAGCAATCAGCCCCAGCATTTT | CATSSKSGDSNQPQHF | . | TRBJ1-5 | TRBV15 | .
TGCGCCAGCAGCCAAGAAAAATCTACGAGCCGCACGCAGTATTTT | CASSQEKSTSRTQYF | . | TRBJ2-3 | TRBV4-1 | .
TGCGCCAGCAGCCAAGGGGCCGGACAGGGGCGCTACGAGCAGTACTTC | CASSQGAGQGRYEQYF | TRBD1 | TRBJ2-7 | TRBV4-1 | .
TGTGCCAGCAGCTTAGGACAGGTCGGGACCTATAATTCACCCCTCCACTTT | CASSLGQVGTYNSPLHF | . | TRBJ1-6 | TRBV7-2 | .